This TCR beta chain was recovered during a study of T cells expressing NK-cell markers. Study-level background: Repertoires of TCR beta were obtained from T cells sorted as CD3+CD56+NKG2C+, CD3+CD56+NKG2C- and CD3+CD56-NKG2C+.

UMI-tagged 5'RACE template switching yielded the TCR beta cDNA. TCRdb reprocessed the 5' RACE reads and stores each CDR3 protein as one record, lacking DNA. The record lists about 430,000 distinct CDR3 sequences, of which the ten most abundant hold about 1.5%. CDR1 and CDR2 from the germline V gene are SGHVS and FQNEAQ. This CDR3 comprises 13 residues. Of note for this clonotype: Its cognate antigen is unknown.

Regarding the study as a whole: Several donors' CD3+CD56-NKG2C+ cells were dominated by the same clonotypes.

This chain links TRBV7-8 with TRBJ2-5. The sample consisted of blood T cells: a sorted CD56 or NKG2C T cell subset, CD4+ or CD8+ T cells, or bulk PBMC T cells (not recorded which). This TCR was recovered from a woman aged 45-60 years in good health. The CDR3 reads CASSSQVKETQYF.